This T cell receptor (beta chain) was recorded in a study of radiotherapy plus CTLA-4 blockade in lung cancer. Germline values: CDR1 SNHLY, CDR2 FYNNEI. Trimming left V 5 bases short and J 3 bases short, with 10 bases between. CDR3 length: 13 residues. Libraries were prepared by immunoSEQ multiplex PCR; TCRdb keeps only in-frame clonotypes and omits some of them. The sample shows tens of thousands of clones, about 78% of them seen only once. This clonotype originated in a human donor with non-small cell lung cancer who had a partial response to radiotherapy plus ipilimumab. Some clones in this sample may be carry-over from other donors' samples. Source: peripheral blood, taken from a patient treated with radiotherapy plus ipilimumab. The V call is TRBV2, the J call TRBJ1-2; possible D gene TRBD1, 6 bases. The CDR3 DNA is TGTGCCAGCAGTATACAGGGTGACTATGGCTACACCTTC. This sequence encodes CASSIQGDYGYTF.